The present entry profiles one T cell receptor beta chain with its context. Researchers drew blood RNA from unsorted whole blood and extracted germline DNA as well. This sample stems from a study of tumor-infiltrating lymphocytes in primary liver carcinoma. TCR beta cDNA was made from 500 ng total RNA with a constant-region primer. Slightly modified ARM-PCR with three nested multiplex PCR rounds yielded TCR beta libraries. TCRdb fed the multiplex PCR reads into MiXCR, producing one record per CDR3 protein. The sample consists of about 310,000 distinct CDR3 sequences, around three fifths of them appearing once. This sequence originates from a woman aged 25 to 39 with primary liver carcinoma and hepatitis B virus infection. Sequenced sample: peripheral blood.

The CDR3 sequence is CASNSSTGGTGELFF. CDR3 nucleotide sequence: TGTGCCAGCAACTCGTCAACAGGAGGCACCGGGGAGCTGTTTTTT. This rearrangement joins TRBV11-2 to TRBJ2-2; possibly TRBD1 or TRBD2 for D (5 bases each). Trimming cost V 7 bases and J 4 bases, with 16 bases left between them. Germline-derived CDR1 and CDR2 are SGHAT and FQNNGV. The CDR3 spans 15 residues.